This T cell receptor (beta chain) was documented in a study of blood T cell repertoires in COVID-19. Cohort assignment relied on participant-reported clinical history. Each recovered donor of Cohort 3 presented with two negative PCRs, clearance, or symptom resolution. Profiling relied on immunoSEQ multiplex PCR, and the TCRdb table lists in-frame clones only, not all of them. Here the sample spans 200,000 to 250,000 clones, approximately 84% being singletons. This CDR3 is built from 14 residues. Trimming removed 4 bases from V and 1 base from J; junction bases left unmatched: 3. The germline V gene has CDR1 SGHNT and CDR2 YYREEE (reference sequence).

The material sequenced was PBMCs or T cells enriched from blood (not recorded which). The V call is TRBV5-4, the J call TRBJ2-5, with 8 bases fitting TRBD2. This sequence originates from a man aged 55-75 years who had recovered from COVID-19. For the CDR3, the DNA is TGTGCCAGCAGCGCAGCGGGGGCCCAAGAGACCCAGTACTTC. Protein sequence: CASSAAGAQETQYF.